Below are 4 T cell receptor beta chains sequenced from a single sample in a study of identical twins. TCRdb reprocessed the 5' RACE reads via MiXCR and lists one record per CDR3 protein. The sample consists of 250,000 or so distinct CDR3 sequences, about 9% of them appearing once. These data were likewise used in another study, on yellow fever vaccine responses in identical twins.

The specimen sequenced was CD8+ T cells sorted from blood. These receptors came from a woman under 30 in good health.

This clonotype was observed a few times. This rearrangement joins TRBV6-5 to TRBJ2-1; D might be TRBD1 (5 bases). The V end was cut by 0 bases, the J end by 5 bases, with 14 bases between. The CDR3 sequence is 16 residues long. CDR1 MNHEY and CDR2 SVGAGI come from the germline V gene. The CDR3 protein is CASSYSVPGSDNEQFF. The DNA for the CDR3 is TGTGCCAGCAGTTACTCGGTCCCAGGGTCTGACAATGAGCAGTTCTTC.

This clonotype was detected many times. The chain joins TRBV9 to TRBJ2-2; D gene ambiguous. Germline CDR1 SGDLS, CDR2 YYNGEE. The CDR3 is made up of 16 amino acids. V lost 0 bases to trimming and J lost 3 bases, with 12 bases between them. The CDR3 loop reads CASSVERQVDTGELFF. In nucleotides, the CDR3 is TGTGCCAGCAGCGTAGAGCGTCAGGTGGACACCGGGGAGCTGTTTTTT.

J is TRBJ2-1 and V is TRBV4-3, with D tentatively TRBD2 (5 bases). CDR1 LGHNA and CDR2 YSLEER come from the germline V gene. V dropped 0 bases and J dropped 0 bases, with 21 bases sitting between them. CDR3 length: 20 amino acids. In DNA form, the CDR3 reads TGCGCCAGCAGCCAAGAGCGGCGAGGAGTTAGCGCAAGCTCCTACAATGAGCAGTTCTTC. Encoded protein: CASSQERRGVSASSYNEQFF.

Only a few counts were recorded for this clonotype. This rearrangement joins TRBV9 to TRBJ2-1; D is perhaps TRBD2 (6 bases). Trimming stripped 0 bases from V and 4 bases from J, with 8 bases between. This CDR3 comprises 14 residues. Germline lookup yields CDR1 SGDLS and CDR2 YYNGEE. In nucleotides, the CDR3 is TGTGCCAGCAGCGTAGGGGAGGTTTACAATGAGCAGTTCTTC. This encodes CASSVGEVYNEQFF.